This T cell receptor beta chain was obtained from a study of early T cells in non-severe SARS-CoV-2 infection. For the study at large: From unsorted whole blood, bulk RNA was sequenced, and the chains remained unpaired. General study results and limits: In VDJdb matching, anti-spike CD8 responses were favored while private and CD4 specificities went missing.

Germline values: CDR1 ENHRY, CDR2 SYGVKD. This CDR3 comprises 14 residues. The V and J ends lost 5 bases and 5 bases, in that order; junction bases with no gene match: 9. Unique molecular identifiers were attached to individual cDNA molecules. TCRdb re-analysed the 5' RACE reads in MiXCR, keeping a single row per CDR3 protein. The table has about 56,000 distinct CDR3 sequences, about 10% seen once. Worth noting for this clonotype: Its antigen is undetermined.

The V gene is TRBV10-3, the J gene TRBJ2-7; 7 bases are shared with TRBD1. The receptor comes from an adult who was a healthcare worker with PCR-confirmed SARS-CoV-2 infection or an uninfected control (not recorded which). Sequenced: whole blood. This chain's CDR3 is CAISSLDRRHEQYF. The CDR3 DNA sequence: TGTGCCATCAGTTCTCTGGACAGGCGACACGAGCAGTACTTC.